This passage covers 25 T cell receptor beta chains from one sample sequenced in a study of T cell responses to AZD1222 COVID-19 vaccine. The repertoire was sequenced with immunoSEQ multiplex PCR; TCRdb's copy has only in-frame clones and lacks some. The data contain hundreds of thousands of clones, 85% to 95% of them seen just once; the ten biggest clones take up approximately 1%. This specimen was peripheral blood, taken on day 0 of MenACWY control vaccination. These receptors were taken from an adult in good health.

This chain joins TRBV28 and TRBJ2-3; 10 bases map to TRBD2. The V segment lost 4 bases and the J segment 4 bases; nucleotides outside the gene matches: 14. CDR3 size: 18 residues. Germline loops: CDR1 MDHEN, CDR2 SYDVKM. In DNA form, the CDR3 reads TGTGCCAGCAGTTCCATGGGGGCTAGCGGGGGCCGGGCAGATACGCAGTATTTT. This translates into CASSSMGASGGRADTQYF.

CDR3 amino acids: CASSLSSWVDQQYF. The CDR3 DNA reads TGTGCCAGCAGCCTATCCTCCTGGGTCGACCAGCAGTACTTC. This chain joins TRBV7-2 and TRBJ2-7, with D unresolved. CDR1 and CDR2 from the germline V gene are SGHTA and FQGNSA. The CDR3 extends over 14 amino acids. With 5 bases removed from V and 8 bases from J, the gap between germline ends came to 19 bases.

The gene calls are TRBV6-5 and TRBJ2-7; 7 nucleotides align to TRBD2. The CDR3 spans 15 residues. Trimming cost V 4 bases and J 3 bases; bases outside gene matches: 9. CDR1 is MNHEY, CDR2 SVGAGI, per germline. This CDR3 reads CASSSRLAGGYEQYF. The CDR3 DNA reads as TGTGCCAGCAGTTCAAGATTAGCGGGTGGCTACGAGCAGTACTTC.

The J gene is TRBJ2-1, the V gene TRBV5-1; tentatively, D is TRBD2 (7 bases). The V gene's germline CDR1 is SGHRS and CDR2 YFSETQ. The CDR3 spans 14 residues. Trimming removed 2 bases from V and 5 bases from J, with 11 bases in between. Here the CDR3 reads CASSFAGAHNEQFF. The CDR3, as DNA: TGCGCCAGCAGCTTTGCGGGGGCCCACAATGAGCAGTTCTTC.

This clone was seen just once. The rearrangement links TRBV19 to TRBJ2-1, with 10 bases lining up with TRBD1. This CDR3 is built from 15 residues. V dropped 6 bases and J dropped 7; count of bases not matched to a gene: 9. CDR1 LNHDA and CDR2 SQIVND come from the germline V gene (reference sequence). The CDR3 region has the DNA TGTGCCAGTAGCCCCCGGGACAGGGGAATGAATGAGCAGTTCTTC. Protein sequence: CASSPRDRGMNEQFF.

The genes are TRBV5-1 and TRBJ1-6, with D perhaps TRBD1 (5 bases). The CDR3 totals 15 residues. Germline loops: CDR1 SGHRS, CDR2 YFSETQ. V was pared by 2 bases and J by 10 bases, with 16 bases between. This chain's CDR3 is CASSFERGSGSPLHF. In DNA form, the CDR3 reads TGCGCCAGCAGCTTTGAGCGGGGGTCTGGGTCACCCCTCCACTTT.

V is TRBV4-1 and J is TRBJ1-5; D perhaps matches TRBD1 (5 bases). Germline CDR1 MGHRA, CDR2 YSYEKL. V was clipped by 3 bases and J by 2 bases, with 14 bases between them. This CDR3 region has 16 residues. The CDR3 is CASSQSIGGGNQPQHF. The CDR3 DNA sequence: TGCGCCAGCAGCCAGTCTATAGGAGGGGGCAATCAGCCCCAGCATTTT.

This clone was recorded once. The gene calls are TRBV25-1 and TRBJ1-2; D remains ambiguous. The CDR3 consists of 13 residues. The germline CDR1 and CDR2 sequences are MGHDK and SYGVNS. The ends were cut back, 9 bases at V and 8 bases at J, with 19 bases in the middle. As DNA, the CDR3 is TGTGCCAGTTCACCTTACGAGAAAGGGGGCTACACCTTC. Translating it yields CASSPYEKGGYTF.

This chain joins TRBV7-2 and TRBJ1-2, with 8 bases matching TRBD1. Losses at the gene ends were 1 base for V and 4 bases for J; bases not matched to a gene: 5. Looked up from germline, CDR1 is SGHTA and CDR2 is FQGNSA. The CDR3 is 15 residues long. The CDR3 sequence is CASSLGQGATYGYTF. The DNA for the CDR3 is TGTGCCAGCAGCTTAGGCCAGGGGGCTACCTATGGCTACACCTTC.

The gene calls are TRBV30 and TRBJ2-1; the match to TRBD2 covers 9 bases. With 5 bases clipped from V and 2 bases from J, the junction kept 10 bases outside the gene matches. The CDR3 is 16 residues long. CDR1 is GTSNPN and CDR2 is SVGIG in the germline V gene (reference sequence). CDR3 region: CAWGGTGGGAYNEQFF. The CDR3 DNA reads TGTGCCTGGGGAGGAACTGGCGGGGGGGCCTACAATGAGCAGTTCTTC.

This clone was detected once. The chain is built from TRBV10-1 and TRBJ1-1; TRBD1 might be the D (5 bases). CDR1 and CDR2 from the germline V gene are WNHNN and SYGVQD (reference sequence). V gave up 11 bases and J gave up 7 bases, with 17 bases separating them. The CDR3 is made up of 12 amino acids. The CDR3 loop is CAVKVGTSEAFF. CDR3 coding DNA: TGCGCCGTCAAAGTTGGGACTAGTGAAGCTTTCTTT.

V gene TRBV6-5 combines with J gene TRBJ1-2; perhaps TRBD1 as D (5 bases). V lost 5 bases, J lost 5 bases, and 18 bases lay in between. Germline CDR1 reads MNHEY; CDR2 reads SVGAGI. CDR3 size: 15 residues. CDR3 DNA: TGTGCCAGCAGTCCCCGGGACCCCGTCGATTATGGCTACACCTTC. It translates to CASSPRDPVDYGYTF.

The DNA of the CDR3 is TGTGCCAGCAGCCGGCGGCGCTGGCAATCGGGGGGGATGAGCAATCAGCCCCAGCATTTT. Residues: CASSRRRWQSGGMSNQPQHF. This chain links TRBV27 with TRBJ1-5, with D maybe TRBD1 (5 bases). V lost 6 bases to trimming and J lost 1 base, with 28 bases between them. From germline, CDR1 is MNHEY and CDR2 SMNVEV (reference sequence). The CDR3 has 20 amino acids.

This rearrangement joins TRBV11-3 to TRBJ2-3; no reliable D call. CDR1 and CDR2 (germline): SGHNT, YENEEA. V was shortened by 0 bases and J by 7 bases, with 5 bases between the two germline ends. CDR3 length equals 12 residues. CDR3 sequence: CASSLDLNTQYF. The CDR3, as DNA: TGTGCCAGCAGCTTAGATCTAAATACGCAGTATTTT.

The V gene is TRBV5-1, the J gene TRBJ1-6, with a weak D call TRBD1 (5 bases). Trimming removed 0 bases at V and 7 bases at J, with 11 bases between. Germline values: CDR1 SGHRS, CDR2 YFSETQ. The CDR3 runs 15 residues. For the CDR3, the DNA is TGCGCCAGCAGCTTGGGGGACCTAAGGAATTCACCCCTCCACTTT. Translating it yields CASSLGDLRNSPLHF.

Here the CDR3 reads CASSRMMGGEQYF. Here the CDR3 DNA reads TGTGCCAGTAGTCGAATGATGGGCGGCGAGCAGTACTTC. This chain uses TRBV19 with TRBJ2-7; no firm D call. V was pared by 5 bases and J by 6 bases, with 14 bases between. This CDR3 region has 13 residues. The germline V gene has CDR1 LNHDA and CDR2 SQIVND (reference sequence).

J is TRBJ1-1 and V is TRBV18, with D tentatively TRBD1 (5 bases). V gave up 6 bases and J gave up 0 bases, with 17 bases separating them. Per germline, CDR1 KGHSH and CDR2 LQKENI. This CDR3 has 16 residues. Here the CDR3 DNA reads TGTGCCAGCTCGCTCCCCCACGGGGCTTTGAACACTGAAGCTTTCTTT. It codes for CASSLPHGALNTEAFF.

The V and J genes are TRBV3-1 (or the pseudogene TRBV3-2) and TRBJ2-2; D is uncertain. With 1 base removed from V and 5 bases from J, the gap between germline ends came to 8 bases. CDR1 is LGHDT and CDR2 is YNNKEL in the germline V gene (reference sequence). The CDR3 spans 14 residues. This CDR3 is CASSQGSRTGELFF. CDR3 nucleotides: TGTGCCAGCAGCCAAGGATCTAGGACCGGGGAGCTGTTTTTT.

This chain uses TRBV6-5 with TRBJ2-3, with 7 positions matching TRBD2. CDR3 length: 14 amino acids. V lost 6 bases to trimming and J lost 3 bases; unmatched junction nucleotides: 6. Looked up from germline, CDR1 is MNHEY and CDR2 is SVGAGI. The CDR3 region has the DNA TGTGCCAGCAGACTCGCGGGACTAACAGATACGCAGTATTTT. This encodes CASRLAGLTDTQYF.

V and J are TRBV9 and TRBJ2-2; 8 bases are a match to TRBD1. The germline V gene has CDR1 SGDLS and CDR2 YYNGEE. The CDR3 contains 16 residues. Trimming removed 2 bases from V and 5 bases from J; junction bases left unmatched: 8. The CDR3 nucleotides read TGTGCCAGCAGCGTTGGACAGGGCAGAGGGACCGGGGAGCTGTTTTTT. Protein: CASSVGQGRGTGELFF.

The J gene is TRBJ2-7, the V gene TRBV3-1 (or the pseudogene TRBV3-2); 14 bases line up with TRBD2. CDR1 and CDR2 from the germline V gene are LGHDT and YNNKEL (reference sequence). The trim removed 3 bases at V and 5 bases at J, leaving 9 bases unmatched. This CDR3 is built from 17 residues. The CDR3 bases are TGTGCCAGCAGCCAGACTAGCGGGGGGGGATATTTTAACGAGCAGTACTTC. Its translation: CASSQTSGGGYFNEQYF.

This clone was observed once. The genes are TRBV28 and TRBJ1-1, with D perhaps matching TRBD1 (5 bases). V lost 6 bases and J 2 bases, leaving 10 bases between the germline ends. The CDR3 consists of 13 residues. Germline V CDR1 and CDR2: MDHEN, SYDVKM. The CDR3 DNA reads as TGTGCCAGCAGAAGACAGCTTAACACTGAAGCTTTCTTT. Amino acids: CASRRQLNTEAFF.

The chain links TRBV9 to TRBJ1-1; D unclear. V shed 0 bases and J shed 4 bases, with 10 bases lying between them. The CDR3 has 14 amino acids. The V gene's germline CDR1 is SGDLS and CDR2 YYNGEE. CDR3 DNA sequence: TGTGCCAGCAGCGTAGGGAATCGGGGCACTGAAGCTTTCTTT. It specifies CASSVGNRGTEAFF.

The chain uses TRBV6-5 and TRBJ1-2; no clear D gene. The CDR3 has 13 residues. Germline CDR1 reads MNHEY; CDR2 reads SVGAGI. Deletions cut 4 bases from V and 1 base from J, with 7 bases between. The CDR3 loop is CASSLNRNYGYTF. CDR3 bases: TGTGCCAGCAGTTTAAACCGTAACTATGGCTACACCTTC.

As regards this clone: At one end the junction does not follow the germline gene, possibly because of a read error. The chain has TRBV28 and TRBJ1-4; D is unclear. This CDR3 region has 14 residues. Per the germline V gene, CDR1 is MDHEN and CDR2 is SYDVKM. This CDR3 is CASSFGLITEELFF. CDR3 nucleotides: TGTGCCAGCAGTTTTGGACTCATCACTGAAGAACTGTTTTTT.